This T cell receptor (beta chain) was sequenced in a study of T cells in Graves' hyperthyroidism and ophthalmopathy. The source material, RNA transcripts, was used to amplify TCR beta CDR3 regions. The HTBI primer set drove a first-round RT-PCR of the TCR CDR3. From the multiplex PCR reads, TCRdb called clonotypes with MiXCR, one entry per CDR3 protein. The sample comprises fewer than 750,000 distinct CDR3 sequences, 40% to 55% of which are singletons, and about 8% rests with the top ten. This clonotype was recorded many times. The receptor's source is a woman aged 18-35 years with Graves' hyperthyroidism. Sequencing used peripheral blood or thyroid tissue (not recorded which).

CDR3 in amino acids: CASQEGPDGELFF. The CDR3 DNA is TGTGCCAGCCAAGAGGGGCCGGACGGGGAGCTGTTTTTT. The chain employs TRBV7-6 and TRBJ2-2; D could derive from TRBD1 or TRBD2 (5 bases each). Germline V gives CDR1 SGHVS, CDR2 FNYEAQ. Trimming cost V 8 bases and J 7 bases, with 14 bases left between them. CDR3 length equals 13 residues.